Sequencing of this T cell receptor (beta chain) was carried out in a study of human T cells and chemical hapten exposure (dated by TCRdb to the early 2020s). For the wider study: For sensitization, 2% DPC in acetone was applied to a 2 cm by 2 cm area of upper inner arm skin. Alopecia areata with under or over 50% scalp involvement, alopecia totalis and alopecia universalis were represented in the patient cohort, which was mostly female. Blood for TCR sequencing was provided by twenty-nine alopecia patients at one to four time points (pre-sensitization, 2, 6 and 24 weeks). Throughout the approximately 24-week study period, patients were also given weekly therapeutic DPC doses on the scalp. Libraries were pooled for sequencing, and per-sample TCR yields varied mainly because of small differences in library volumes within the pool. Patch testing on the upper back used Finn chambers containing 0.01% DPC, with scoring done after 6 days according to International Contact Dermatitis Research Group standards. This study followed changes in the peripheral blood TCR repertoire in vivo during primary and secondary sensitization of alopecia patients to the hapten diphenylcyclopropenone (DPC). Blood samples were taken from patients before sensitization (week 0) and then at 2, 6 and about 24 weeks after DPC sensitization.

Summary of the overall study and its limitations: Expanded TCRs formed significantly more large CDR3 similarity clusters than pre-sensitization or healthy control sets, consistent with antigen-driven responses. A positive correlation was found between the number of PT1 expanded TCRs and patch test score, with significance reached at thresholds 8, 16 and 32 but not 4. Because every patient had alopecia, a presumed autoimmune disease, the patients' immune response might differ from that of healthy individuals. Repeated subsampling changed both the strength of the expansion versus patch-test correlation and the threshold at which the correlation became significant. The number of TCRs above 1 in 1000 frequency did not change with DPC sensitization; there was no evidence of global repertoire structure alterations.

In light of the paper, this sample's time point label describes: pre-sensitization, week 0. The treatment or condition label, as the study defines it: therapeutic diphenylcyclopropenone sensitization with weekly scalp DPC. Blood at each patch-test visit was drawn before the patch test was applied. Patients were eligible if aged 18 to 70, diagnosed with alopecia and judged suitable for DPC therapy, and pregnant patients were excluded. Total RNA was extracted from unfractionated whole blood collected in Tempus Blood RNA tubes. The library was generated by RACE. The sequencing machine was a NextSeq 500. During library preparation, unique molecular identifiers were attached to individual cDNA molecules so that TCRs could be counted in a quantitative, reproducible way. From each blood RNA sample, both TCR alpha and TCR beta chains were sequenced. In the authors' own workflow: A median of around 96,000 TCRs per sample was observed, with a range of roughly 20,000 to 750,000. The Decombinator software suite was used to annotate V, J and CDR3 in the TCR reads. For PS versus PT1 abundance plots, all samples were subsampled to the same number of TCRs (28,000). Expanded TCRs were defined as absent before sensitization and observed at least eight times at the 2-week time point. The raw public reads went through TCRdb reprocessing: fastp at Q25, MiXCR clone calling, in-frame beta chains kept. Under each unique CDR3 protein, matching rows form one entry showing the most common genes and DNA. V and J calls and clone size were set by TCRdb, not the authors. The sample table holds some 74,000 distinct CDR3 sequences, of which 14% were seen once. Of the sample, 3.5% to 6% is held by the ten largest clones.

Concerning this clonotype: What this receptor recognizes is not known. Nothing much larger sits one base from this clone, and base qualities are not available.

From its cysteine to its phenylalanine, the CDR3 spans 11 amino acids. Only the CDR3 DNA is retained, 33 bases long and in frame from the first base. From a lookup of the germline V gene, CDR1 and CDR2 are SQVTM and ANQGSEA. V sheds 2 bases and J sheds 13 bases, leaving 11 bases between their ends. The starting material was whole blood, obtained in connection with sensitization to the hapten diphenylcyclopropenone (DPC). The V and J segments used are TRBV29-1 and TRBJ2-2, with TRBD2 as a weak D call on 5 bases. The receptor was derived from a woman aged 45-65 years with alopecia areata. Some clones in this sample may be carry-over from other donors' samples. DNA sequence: TGCAGCGTTGAAAGAGGCGGAGGGCTGTTTTTT. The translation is CSVERGGGLFF.